A selection of T cell receptor beta chains follows, all from one sample in a study of cytomegalovirus exposure and HLA in healthy donors. Repertoires were generated with immunoSEQ multiplex PCR, while TCRdb's copy carries only in-frame clones and drops some. The table has some 140,000 clones, 60% to 85% seen once. Sequencing was performed on PBMCs. These TCRs come from a male donor in good health and CMV-seropositive. CDR3s include the opening cysteine and the closing phenylalanine or tryptophan. Each record gives: CDR3 DNA, CDR3 protein, V gene, D gene, clone size, J gene. The D gene is left open where the match is weak. Size is omitted from some rows. Given values are once, few, many or a class for expanded clones.

CDR3 DNA: TGTGCCAGCAGTTTTTCTAGCGGGTACTACGAGCAGTACTTC; CDR3 protein: CASSFSSGYYEQYF; V gene: TRBV27; D gene: TRBD2; clone size: few; J gene: TRBJ2-7
CDR3 DNA: TGTGCCAGCAGCTTAGATATCGGACAGCAAGAGACCCAGTACTTC; CDR3 protein: CASSLDIGQQETQYF; V gene: TRBV11-2; D gene: -; clone size: -; J gene: TRBJ2-5
CDR3 DNA: TGTGCCAGCAGTTTTGGTCTGGGAGGAGATACGCAGTATTTT; CDR3 protein: CASSFGLGGDTQYF; V gene: TRBV28; D gene: -; clone size: -; J gene: TRBJ2-3
CDR3 DNA: TGTGCCAGCAGCCGTCTAGAGGCCTACAATGAGCAGTTCTTC; CDR3 protein: CASSRLEAYNEQFF; V gene: TRBV14; D gene: -; clone size: -; J gene: TRBJ2-1
CDR3 DNA: TGTGCCAGCAGCTACAGGGGAGGGAACACTGAAGCTTTCTTT; CDR3 protein: CASSYRGGNTEAFF; V gene: TRBV7-9; D gene: TRBD1; clone size: -; J gene: TRBJ1-1
CDR3 DNA: TGTGCCACCAGCAGAGTCGAGGACAACACAGATACGCAGTATTTT; CDR3 protein: CATSRVEDNTDTQYF; V gene: TRBV15; D gene: -; clone size: -; J gene: TRBJ2-3
CDR3 DNA: TGTGCCAGCTCACCCGGACAGGGCAATGAGCAGTTCTTC; CDR3 protein: CASSPGQGNEQFF; V gene: TRBV18; D gene: TRBD1; clone size: -; J gene: TRBJ2-1
CDR3 DNA: TGTGCCAGCAGCTTATTAACCGGGACTAGCACAGATACGCAGTATTTT; CDR3 protein: CASSLLTGTSTDTQYF; V gene: TRBV5-4; D gene: -; clone size: -; J gene: TRBJ2-3
CDR3 DNA: TGTGCCAGCAGTAGGGGACAGGGGGCCACCGGGGAGCTGTTTTTT; CDR3 protein: CASSRGQGATGELFF; V gene: TRBV2; D gene: TRBD1; clone size: -; J gene: TRBJ2-2
CDR3 DNA: TGCAGCGTAACCGTTCTTGGAGACGAGCAGTACTTC; CDR3 protein: CSVTVLGDEQYF; V gene: TRBV29-1; D gene: -; clone size: once; J gene: TRBJ2-7